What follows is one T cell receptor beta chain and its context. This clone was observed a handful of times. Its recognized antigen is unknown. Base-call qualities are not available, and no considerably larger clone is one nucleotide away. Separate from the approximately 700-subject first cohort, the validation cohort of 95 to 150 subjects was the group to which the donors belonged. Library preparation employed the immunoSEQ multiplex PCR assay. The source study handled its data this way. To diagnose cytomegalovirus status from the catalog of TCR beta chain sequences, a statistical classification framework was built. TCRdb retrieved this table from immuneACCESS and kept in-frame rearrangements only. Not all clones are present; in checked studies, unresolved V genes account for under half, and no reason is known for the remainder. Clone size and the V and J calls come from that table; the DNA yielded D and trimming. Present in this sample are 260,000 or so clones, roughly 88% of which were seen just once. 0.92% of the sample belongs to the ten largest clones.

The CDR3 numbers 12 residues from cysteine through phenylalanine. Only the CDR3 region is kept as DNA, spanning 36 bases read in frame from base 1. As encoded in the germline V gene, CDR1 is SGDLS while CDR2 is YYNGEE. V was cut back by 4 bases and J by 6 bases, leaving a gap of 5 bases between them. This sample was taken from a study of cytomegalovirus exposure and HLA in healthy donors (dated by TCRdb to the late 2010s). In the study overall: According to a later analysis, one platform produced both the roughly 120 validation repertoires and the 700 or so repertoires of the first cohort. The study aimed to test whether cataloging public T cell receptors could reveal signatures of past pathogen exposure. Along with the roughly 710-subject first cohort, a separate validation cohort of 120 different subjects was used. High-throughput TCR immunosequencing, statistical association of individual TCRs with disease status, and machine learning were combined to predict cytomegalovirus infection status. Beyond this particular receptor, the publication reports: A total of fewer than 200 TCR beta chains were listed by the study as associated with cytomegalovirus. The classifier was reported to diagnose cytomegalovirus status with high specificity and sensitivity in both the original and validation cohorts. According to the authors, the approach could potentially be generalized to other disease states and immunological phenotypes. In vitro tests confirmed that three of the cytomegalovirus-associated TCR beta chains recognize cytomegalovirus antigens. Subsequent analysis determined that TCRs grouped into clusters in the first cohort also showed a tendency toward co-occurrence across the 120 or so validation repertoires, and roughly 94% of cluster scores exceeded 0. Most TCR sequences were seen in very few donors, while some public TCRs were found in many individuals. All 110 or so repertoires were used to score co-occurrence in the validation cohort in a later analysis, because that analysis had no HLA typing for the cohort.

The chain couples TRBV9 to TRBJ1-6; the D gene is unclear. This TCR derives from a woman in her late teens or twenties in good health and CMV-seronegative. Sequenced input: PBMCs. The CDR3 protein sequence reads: CASSRSNSPLHF. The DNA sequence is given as TGTGCCAGCAGCCGGAGTAATTCACCCCTCCACTTT.